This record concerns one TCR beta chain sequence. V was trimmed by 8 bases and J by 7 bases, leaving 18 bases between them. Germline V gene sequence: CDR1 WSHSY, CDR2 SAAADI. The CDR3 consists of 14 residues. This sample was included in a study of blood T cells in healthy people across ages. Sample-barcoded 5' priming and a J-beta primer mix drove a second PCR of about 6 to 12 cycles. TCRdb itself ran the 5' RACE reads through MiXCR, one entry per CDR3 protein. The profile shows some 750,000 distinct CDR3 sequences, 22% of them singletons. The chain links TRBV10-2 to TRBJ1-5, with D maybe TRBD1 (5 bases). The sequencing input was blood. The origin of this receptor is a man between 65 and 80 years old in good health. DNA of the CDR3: TGCGCCAGCGGCCAAGCAGGGTTAGGCCAGCCCCAGCATTTT. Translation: CASGQAGLGQPQHF.